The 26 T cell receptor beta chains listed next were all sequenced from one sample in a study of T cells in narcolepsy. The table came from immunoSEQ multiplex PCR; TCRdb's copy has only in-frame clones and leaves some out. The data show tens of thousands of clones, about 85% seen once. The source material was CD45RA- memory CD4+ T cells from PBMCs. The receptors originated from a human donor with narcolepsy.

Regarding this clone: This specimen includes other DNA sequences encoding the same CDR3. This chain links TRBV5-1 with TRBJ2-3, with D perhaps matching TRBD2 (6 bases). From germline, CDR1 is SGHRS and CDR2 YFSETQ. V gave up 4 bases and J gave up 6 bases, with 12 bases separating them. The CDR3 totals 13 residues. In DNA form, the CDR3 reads TGCGCCAGCAGCGAGAATGCGGGGGATACGCAGTATTTT. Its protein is CASSENAGDTQYF.

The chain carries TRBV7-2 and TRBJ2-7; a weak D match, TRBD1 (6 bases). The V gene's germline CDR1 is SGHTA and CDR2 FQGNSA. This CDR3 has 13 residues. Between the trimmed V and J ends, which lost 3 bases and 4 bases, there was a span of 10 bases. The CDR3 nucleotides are TGTGCCAGCAGCTTCCGGGACAAGTACGAGCAGTACTTC. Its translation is CASSFRDKYEQYF.

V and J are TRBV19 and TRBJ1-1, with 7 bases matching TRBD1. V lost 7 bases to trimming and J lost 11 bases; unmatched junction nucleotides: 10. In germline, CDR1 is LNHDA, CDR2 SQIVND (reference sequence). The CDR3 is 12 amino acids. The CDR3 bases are TGTGCCAGTATCCAGGCCCCAGGGGGGGCTTTCTTT. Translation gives CASIQAPGGAFF.

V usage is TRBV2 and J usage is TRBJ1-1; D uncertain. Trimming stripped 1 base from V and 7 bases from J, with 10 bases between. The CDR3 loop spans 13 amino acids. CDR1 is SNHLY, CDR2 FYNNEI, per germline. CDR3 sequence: CASSEEAGNEAFF. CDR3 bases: TGTGCCAGCAGTGAAGAGGCTGGGAATGAAGCTTTCTTT.

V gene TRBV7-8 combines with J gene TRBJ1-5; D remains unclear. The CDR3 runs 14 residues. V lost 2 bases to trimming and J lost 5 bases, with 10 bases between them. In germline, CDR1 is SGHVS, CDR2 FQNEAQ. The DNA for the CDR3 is TGTGCCAGCAGCTTATTTGGAGTGGATCAGCCCCAGCATTTT. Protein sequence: CASSLFGVDQPQHF.

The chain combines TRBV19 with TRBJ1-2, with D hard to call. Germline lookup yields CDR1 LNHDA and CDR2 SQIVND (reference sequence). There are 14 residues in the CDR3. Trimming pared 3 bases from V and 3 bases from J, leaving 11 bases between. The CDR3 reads CASSIVLQHYGYTF. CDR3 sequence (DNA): TGTGCCAGTAGTATTGTCCTGCAGCACTATGGCTACACCTTC.

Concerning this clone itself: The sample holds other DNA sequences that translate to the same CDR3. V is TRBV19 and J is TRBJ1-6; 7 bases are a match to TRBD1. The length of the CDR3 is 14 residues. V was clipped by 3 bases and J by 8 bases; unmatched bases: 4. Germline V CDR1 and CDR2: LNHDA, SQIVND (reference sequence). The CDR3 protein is CASSILTGDSPLHF. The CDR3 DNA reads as TGTGCCAGTAGTATTTTAACAGGGGATTCACCCCTCCACTTT.

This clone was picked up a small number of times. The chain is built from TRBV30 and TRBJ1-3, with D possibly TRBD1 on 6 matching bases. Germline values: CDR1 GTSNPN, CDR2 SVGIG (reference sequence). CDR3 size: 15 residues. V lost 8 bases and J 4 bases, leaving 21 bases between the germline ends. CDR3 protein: CAVQGGGRGGNTIYF. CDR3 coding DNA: TGTGCCGTACAGGGCGGGGGACGTGGGGGAAACACCATATATTTT.

This CDR3 is CASSDRDRTYEQYF. The DNA of the CDR3 is TGCGCCAGCAGCGACCGGGACAGGACCTACGAGCAGTACTTC. The chain has TRBV4-1 and TRBJ2-7; the match to TRBD1 covers 8 bases. This CDR3 has 14 residues. Trimming cost V 5 bases and J 2 bases; bases outside gene matches: 5. Germline loops: CDR1 MGHRA, CDR2 YSYEKL.

CDR3 protein: CASSLGGTENSPLHF. The CDR3 DNA sequence: TGTGCCAGCAGCTTAGGAGGGACAGAAAATTCACCCCTCCACTTT. The chain joins TRBV7-9 to TRBJ1-6; 7 bases are shared with TRBD1. In germline, CDR1 is SEHNR, CDR2 FQNEAQ (reference sequence). The V segment lost 1 base and the J segment 7 bases; nucleotides outside the gene matches: 4. This CDR3 has 15 residues.

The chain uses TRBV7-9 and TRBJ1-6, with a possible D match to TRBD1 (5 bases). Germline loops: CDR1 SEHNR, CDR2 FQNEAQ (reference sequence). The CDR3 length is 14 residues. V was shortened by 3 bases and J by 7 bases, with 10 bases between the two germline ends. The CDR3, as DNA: TGTGCCAGCAGCTTGGAAGGGGAAAATTCACCCCTCCACTTT. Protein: CASSLEGENSPLHF.

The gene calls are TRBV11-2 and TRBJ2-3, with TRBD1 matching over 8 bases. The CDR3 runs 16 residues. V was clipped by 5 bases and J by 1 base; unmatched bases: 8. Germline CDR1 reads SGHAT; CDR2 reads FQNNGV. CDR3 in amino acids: CASSQYATGGTDTQYF. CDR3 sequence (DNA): TGTGCCAGCAGCCAGTATGCGACAGGGGGCACAGATACGCAGTATTTT.

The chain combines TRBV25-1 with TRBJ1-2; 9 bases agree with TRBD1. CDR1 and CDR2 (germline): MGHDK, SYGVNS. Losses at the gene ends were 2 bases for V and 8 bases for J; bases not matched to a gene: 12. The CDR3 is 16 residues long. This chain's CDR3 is CASSEVRQGVTGGYTF. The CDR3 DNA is TGTGCCAGCAGTGAAGTACGACAGGGGGTGACGGGAGGCTACACCTTC.

The CDR3 nucleotides are TGTGCCAGCACAAGGGCACTCTCCTACAATGAGCAGTTCTTC. It is translated as CASTRALSYNEQFF. The V gene is TRBV6-1, the J gene TRBJ2-1; no firm D call. Per the germline V gene, CDR1 is MNHNS and CDR2 is SASEGT. The CDR3 runs to 14 residues. The V and J ends lost 7 bases and 0 bases respectively, with 10 bases between them.

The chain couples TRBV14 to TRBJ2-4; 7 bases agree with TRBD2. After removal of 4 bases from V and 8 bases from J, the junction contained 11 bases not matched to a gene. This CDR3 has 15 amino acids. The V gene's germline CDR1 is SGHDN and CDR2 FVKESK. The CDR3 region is CASSPGGSRRDIQYF. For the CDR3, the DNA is TGTGCCAGCAGCCCCGGGGGGTCGAGGCGGGACATTCAGTACTTC.

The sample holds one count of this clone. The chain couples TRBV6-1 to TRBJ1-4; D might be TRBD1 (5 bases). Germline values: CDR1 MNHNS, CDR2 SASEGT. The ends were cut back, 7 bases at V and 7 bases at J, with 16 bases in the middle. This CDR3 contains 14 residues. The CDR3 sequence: CASTLGSRGEKLFF. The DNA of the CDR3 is TGTGCCAGCACCCTTGGATCGAGGGGTGAAAAACTGTTTTTT.

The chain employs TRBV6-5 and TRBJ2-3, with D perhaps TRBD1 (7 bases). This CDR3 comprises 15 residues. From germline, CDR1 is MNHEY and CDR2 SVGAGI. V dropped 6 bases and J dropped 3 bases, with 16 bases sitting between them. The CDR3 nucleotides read TGTGCCAGCAGCCGAACACAGGGGAGGACAGATACGCAGTATTTT. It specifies CASSRTQGRTDTQYF.

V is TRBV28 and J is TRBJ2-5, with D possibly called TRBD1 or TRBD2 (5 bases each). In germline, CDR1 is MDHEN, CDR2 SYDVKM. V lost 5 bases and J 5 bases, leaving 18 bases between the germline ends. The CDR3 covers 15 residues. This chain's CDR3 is CASSGTHPGRETQYF. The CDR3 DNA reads TGTGCCAGCAGTGGGACCCACCCGGGCCGGGAGACCCAGTACTTC.

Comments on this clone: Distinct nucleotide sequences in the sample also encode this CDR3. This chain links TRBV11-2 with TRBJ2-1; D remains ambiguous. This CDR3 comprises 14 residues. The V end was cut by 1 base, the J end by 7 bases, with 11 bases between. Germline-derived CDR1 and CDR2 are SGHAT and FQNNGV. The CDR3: CASSLVGRENEQFF. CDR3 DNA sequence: TGTGCCAGCAGCTTAGTAGGAAGGGAAAATGAGCAGTTCTTC.

In nucleotides, the CDR3 is TGTGCCAGCAGCAACCCTCAGGGCTACGAGCAGTACTTC. Translation gives CASSNPQGYEQYF. The chain couples TRBV6-6 to TRBJ2-7; D might be TRBD1 (5 bases). Germline CDR1 is MNHNY and CDR2 is SVGAGI (reference sequence). The CDR3 has 13 residues. V shed 6 bases and J shed 3 bases, with 12 bases lying between them.

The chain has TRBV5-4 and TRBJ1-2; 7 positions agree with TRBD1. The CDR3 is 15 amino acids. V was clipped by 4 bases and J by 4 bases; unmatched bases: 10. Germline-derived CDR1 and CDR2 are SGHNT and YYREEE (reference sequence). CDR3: CASSPRTGNAYGYTF. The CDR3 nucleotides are TGTGCCAGCAGCCCCCGGACAGGAAATGCCTATGGCTACACCTTC.

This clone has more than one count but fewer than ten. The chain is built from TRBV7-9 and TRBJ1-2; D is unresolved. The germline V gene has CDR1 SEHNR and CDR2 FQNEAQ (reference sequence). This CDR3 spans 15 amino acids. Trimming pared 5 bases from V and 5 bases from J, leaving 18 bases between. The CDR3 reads CASSQTTPLTYGYTF. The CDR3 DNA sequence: TGTGCCAGCAGCCAAACTACCCCCTTGACGTATGGCTACACCTTC.

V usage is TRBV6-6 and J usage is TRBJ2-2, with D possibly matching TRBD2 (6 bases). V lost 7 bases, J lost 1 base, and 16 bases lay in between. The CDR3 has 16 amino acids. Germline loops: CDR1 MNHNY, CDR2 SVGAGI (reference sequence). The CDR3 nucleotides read TGTGCCAGCAATCTAGGCGGGACGGGGAACACCGGGGAGCTGTTTTTT. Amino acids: CASNLGGTGNTGELFF.

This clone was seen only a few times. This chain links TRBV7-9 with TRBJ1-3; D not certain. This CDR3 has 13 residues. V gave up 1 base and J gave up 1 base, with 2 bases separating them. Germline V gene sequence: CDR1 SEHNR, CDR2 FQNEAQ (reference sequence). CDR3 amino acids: CASSLDSGNTIYF. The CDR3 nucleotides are TGTGCCAGCAGCTTAGATTCTGGAAACACCATATATTTT.

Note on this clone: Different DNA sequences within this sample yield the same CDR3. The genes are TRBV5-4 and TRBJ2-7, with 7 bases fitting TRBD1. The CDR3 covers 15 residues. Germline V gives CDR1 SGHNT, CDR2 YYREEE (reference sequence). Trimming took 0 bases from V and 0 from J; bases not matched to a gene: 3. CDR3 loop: CASSLAGTASYEQYF. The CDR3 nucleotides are TGTGCCAGCAGCTTGGCCGGGACAGCCTCCTACGAGCAGTACTTC.

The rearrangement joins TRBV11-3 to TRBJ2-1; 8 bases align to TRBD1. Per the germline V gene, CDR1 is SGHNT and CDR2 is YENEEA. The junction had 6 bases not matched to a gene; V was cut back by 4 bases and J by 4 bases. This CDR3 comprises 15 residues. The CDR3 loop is CASSSRQGTYNEQFF. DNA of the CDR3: TGTGCCAGCAGCTCCCGACAGGGGACTTACAATGAGCAGTTCTTC.